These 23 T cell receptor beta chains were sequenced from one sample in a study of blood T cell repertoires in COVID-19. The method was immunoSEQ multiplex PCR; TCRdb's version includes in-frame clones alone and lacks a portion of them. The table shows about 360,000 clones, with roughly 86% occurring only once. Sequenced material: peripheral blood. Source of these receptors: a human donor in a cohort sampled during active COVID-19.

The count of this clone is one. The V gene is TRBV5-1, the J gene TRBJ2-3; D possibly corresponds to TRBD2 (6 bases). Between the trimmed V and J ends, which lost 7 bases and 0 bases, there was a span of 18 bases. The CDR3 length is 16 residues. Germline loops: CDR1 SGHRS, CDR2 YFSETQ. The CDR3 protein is CASLPTIAESTDTQYF. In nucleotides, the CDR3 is TGCGCCAGCCTCCCCACTATAGCGGAAAGCACAGATACGCAGTATTTT. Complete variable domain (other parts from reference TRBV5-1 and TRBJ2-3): KAGVTQTPRYLIKTRGQQVTLSCSPISGHRSVSWYQQTPGQGLQFLFEYFSETQRNKGNFPGRFSGRQFSNSRSEMNVSTLELGDSALYLCASLPTIAESTDTQYFGPGTRLTVL.

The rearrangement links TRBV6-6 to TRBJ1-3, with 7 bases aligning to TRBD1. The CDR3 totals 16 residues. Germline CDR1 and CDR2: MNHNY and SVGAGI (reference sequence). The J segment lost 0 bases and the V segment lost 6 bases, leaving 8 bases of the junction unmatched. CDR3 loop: CASSDRDSSSGNTIYF. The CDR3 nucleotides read TGTGCCAGCAGCGACCGGGACAGTAGCTCTGGAAACACCATATATTTT.

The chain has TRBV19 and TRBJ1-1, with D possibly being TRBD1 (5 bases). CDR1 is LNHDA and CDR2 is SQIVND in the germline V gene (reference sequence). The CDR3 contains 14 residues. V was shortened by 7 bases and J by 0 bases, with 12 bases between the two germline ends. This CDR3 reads CASTRGLMNTEAFF. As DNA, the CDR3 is TGTGCCAGTACAAGGGGCCTCATGAACACTGAAGCTTTCTTT.

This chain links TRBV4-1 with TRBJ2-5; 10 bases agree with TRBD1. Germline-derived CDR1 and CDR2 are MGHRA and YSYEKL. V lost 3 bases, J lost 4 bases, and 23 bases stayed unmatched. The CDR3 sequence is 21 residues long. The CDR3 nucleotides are TGCGCCAGCAGCCAGCACGCGACGGGACAGGGGAGAGGGGTCAAGGTAGAGACCCAGTACTTC. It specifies CASSQHATGQGRGVKVETQYF.

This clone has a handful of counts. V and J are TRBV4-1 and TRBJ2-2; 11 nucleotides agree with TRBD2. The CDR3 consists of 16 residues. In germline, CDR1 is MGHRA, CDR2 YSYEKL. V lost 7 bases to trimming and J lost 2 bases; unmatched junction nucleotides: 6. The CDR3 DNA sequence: TGCGCCAGCAAGCGGCTAGCGGGGGGCAACACCGGGGAGCTGTTTTTT. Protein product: CASKRLAGGNTGELFF.

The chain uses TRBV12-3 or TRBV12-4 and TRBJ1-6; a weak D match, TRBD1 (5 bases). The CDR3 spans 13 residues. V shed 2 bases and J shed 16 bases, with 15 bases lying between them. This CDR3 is CASSLTGSGELHF. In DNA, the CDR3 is TGTGCCAGCAGTTTAACCGGATCGGGGGAACTCCACTTT.

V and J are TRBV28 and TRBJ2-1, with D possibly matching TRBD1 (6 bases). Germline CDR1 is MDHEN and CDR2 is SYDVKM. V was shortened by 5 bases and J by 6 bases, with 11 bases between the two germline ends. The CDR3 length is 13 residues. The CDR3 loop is CASSLGTLNEQFF. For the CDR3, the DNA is TGTGCCAGCAGTCTGGGGACACTCAATGAGCAGTTCTTC.

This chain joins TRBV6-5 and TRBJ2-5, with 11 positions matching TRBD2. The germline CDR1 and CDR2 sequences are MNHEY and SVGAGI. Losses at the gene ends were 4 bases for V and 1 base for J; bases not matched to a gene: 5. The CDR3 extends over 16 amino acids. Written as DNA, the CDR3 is TGTGCCAGCAGTTCAAAGACTAGCGGGACCCAAGAGACCCAGTACTTC. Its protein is CASSSKTSGTQETQYF.

CDR3 amino acids: CASSSGTDIAKNIQYF. CDR3 in DNA: TGTGCCAGCAGTTCAGGAACAGATATAGCCAAAAACATTCAGTACTTC. The J gene is TRBJ2-4, the V gene TRBV28; unclear D gene. Per germline, CDR1 MDHEN and CDR2 SYDVKM. Trimming cost V 4 bases and J 0 bases, with 13 bases left between them. The CDR3 length is 16 residues.

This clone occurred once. DNA of the CDR3: TGTGCCAGCAGGTCCGGGACTTTCAATGAGCAGTTCTTC. This sequence encodes CASRSGTFNEQFF. This sequence joins TRBV12-3 or TRBV12-4 and TRBJ2-1; D possibly corresponds to TRBD2 (6 bases). The CDR3 totals 13 residues. V was clipped by 6 bases and J by 6 bases, with 12 bases between them.

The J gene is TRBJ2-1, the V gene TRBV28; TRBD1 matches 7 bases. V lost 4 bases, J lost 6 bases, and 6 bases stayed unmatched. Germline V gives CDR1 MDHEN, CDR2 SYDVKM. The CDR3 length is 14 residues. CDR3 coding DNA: TGTGCCAGCAGTTCACCCGGGACAGCCAATGAGCAGTTCTTC. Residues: CASSSPGTANEQFF. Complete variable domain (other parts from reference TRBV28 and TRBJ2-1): DVKVTQSSRYLVKRTGEKVFLECVQDMDHENMFWYRQDPGLGLRLIYFSYDVKMKEKGDIPEGYSVSREKKERFSLILESASTNQTSMYLCASSSPGTANEQFFGPGTRLTVL.

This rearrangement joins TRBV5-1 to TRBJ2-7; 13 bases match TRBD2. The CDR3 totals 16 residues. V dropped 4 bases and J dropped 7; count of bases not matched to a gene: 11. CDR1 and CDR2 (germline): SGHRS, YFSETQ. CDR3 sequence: CASSRGTSGTPGEQYF. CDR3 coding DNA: TGCGCCAGCAGCCGCGGGACTAGCGGGACGCCTGGAGAGCAGTACTTC.

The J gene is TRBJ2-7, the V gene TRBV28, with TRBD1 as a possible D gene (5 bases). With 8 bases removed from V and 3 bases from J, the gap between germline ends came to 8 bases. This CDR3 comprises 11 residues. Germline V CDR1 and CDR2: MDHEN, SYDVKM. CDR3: CASGDSYEQYF. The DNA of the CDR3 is TGTGCCAGCGGAGACAGCTACGAGCAGTACTTC.

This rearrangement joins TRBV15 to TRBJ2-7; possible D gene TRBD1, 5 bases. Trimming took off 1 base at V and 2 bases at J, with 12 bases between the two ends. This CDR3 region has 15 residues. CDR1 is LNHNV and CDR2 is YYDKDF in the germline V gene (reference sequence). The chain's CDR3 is CATSRALWGPYEQYF. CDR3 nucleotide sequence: TGTGCCACCAGCAGAGCCCTGTGGGGCCCCTACGAGCAGTACTTC.

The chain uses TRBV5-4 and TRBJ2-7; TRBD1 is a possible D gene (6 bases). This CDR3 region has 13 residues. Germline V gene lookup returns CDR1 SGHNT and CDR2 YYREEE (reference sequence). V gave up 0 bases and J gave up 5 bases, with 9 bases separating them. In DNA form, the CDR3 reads TGTGCCAGCAGCTTGGGGGGGCGTGACGAGCAGTACTTC. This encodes CASSLGGRDEQYF.

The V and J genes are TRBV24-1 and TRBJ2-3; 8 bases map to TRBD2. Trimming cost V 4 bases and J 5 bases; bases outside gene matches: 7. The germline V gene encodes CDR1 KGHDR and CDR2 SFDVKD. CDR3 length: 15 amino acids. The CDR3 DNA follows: TGTGCCACCAGTGACCCCAGCGGGGGAGGAGATACGCAGTATTTT. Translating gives CATSDPSGGGDTQYF.

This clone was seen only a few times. CDR3 coding DNA: TGTGCCAGCAGCCCCCGGGAAGGTGCCTTTAACACCGGGGAGCTGTTTTTT. It is translated as CASSPREGAFNTGELFF. The J gene is TRBJ2-2, the V gene TRBV11-2; D is possibly TRBD2 (5 bases). V was shortened by 5 bases and J by 2 bases, with 18 bases between the two germline ends. CDR1 is SGHAT, CDR2 FQNNGV, per germline. The CDR3 sequence is 17 residues long.

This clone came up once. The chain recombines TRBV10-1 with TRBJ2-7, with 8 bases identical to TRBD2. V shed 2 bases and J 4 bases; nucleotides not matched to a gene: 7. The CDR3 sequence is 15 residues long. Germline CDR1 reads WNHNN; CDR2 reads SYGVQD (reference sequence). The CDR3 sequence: CASSEGSGDSYEQYF. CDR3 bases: TGCGCCAGCAGTGAGGGTAGCGGGGATTCTTACGAGCAGTACTTC.

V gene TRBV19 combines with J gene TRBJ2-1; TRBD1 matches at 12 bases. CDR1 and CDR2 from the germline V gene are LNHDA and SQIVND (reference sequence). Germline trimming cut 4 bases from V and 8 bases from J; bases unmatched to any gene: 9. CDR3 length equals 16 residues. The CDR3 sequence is CASSTGPGQGADEQFF. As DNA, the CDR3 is TGTGCCAGTAGTACCGGACCGGGACAGGGGGCGGATGAGCAGTTCTTC.

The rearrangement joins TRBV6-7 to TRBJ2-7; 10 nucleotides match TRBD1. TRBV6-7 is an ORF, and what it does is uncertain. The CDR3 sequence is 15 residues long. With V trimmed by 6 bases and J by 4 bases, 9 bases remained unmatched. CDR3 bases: TGTGCCAGCAGCCTCCGGGACAGGGGTTCATACGAGCAGTACTTC. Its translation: CASSLRDRGSYEQYF.

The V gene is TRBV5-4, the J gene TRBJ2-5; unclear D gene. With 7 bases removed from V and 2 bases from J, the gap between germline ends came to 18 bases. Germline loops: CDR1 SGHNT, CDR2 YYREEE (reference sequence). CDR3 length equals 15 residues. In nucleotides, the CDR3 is TGTGCCAGCGGAGCAGTCCACCTTGATCAAGAGACCCAGTACTTC. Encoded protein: CASGAVHLDQETQYF. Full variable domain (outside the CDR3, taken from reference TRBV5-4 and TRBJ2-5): ETGVTQSPTHLIKTRGQQVTLRCSSQSGHNTVSWYQQALGQGPQFIFQYYREEENGRGNFPPRFSGLQFPNYSSELNVNALELDDSALYLCASGAVHLDQETQYFGPGTRLLVL.

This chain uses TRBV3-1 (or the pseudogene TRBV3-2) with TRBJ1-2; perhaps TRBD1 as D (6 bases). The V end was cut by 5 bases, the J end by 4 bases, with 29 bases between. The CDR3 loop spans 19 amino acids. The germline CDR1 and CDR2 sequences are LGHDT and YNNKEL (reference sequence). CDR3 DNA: TGTGCCAGCAGCTTCACCTTGCTCACGAAGGCAGGGGAGGGCTATGGCTACACCTTC. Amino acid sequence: CASSFTLLTKAGEGYGYTF.

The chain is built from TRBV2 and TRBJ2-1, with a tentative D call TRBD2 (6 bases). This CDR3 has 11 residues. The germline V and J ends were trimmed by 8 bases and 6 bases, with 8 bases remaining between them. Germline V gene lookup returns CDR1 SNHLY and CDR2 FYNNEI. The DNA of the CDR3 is TGTGCCAGCGGGACTCGCAATGAGCAGTTCTTC. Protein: CASGTRNEQFF.